This TCR beta chain was recovered during a study of T cells in Graves' hyperthyroidism and ophthalmopathy. Whole-study results and caveats: Most expanded thyroid clonotypes above 0.001 also appeared in blood.

The CDR3 length is 12 residues. Germline CDR1 is SGHAT and CDR2 is FQNNGV. V lost 1 base and J lost 5, with 5 bases in between. This clonotype was seen only a few times. Its antigen is not known. Diagnostic decisions used clinical symptoms, serum thyroxine and TRAb, thyroid ultrasound and orbital computed tomography. The CDR3 regions of TCR beta were amplified from RNA transcripts. Using the HTBI primer set, a first-round RT-PCR was run on the TCR CDR3. Using its own MiXCR run on the multiplex PCR reads, TCRdb lists one record per CDR3 protein. Found here are 350,000 to 400,000 distinct CDR3 sequences, about a fifth of them singletons; the top ten hold about 3.7%.

The source material was blood. The chain joins TRBV11-2 to TRBJ2-5; D is unclear. The sequence was collected from a woman in her late teens or twenties with Graves' hyperthyroidism. The CDR3 DNA follows: TGTGCCAGCAGCTTAGGGGCGGAGACCCAGTACTTC. This encodes CASSLGAETQYF.